Shown below are 22 T cell receptor beta chains from a single sample sequenced in a study of a mutant IDH1 vaccine in newly diagnosed glioma. Only in-frame clones appear in the TCRdb table, and some are missing; sequencing was by immunoSEQ multiplex PCR. This table holds about 51,000 clones, about three quarters found once. Time point defined: week 5, during vaccination. With topical imiquimod, each dose of the vaccine consisted of 300 ug of mutant IDH1 20-mer peptide. Their antigens are not known. The material was PBMCs, obtained from a glioma patient whose treatment included an IDH1 peptide vaccine. The receptors shown here come from a man aged 45-60 years with glioma.

The chain links TRBV30 to TRBJ1-3; no firm D call. V was clipped by 2 bases and J by 4 bases, with 9 bases between them. Germline CDR1 GTSNPN, CDR2 SVGIG (reference sequence). This CDR3 spans 13 amino acids. CDR3 amino acids: CAWSSLGGNTIYF. CDR3 DNA sequence: TGTGCCTGGAGTTCATTAGGAGGAAACACCATATATTTT.

V gene TRBV7-8 combines with J gene TRBJ1-1; the match to TRBD1 covers 9 bases. The CDR3 extends over 14 amino acids. The V gene's germline CDR1 is SGHVS and CDR2 FQNEAQ. Losses at the gene ends were 5 bases for V and 4 bases for J; bases not matched to a gene: 5. Here the CDR3 reads CASSQGQGGTEAFF. CDR3 nucleotides: TGTGCCAGCAGCCAGGGACAGGGTGGCACTGAAGCTTTCTTT.

This chain connects TRBV20-1 to TRBJ1-2; D is possibly TRBD1 (6 bases). V was trimmed by 5 bases and J by 8 bases, leaving 12 bases between them. Germline-derived CDR1 and CDR2 are DFQATT and SNEGSKA (reference sequence). The CDR3 loop spans 11 amino acids. The DNA of the CDR3 is TGCAGTGCTGGACTCGGGGGCGGCTACACCTTC. Its protein product is CSAGLGGGYTF.

The J gene is TRBJ1-3, the V gene TRBV7-6; D is undetermined. The CDR3 covers 17 residues. In germline, CDR1 is SGHVS, CDR2 FNYEAQ. The V end lost 1 base, the J end lost 0 bases, and 13 bases lay between the germline ends. CDR3 nucleotides: TGTGCCAGCAGCTTAGGCATCCCAGGCGGCTCTGGAAACACCATATATTTT. It is translated as CASSLGIPGGSGNTIYF.

The count of this clone is one. The chain joins TRBV9 to TRBJ2-2; D is perhaps TRBD2 (7 bases). The CDR3 runs 14 residues. The V end lost 0 bases, the J end lost 7 bases, and 10 bases lay between the germline ends. Germline assignment: CDR1 SGDLS and CDR2 YYNGEE. The CDR3 nucleotides read TGTGCCAGCAGCGTAGGCGGGGGCGGCGGGGAGCTGTTTTTT. It is translated as CASSVGGGGGELFF. The full variable domain, with the rest looked up from reference TRBV9 and TRBJ2-2, is DSGVTQTPKHLITATGQRVTLRCSPRSGDLSVYWYQQSLDQGLQFLIQYYNGEERAKGNILERFSAQQFPDLHSELNLSSLELGDSALYFCASSVGGGGGELFFGEGSRLTVL.

With regard to this clone: The junction departs from germline at one end; a sequencing error may be responsible. This sequence joins TRBV7-7 and TRBJ2-5; 8 positions agree with TRBD1. CDR3 length: 13 amino acids. The germline V gene encodes CDR1 SSHAT and CDR2 FNYEAQ (reference sequence). CDR3 nucleotides: TGTGCTAGCAGCAGGACAGGGCAAGAGACCCAGTACTTC. Its translation: CASSRTGQETQYF.

The chain has TRBV2 and TRBJ2-3; D possibly corresponds to TRBD1 (6 bases). This CDR3 spans 15 amino acids. Germline V gives CDR1 SNHLY, CDR2 FYNNEI. Deletions cut 2 bases from V and 0 bases from J, with 9 bases between. The CDR3 reads CASSEQGSSTDTQYF. CDR3 in DNA: TGTGCCAGCAGTGAACAGGGGAGCAGCACAGATACGCAGTATTTT.

On this clone itself: The same CDR3 arises from other DNA sequences in this sample as well. The chain couples TRBV16 to TRBJ2-5, with no clear D. CDR1 KGHSY and CDR2 FQNENV come from the germline V gene. The CDR3 length is 12 residues. The V gene lost 0 bases and the J gene lost 4 bases, with 3 bases spanning the gap. The CDR3 DNA reads as TGTGCCAGCAGCCAATCGGGAGAGACCCAGTACTTC. Translated, it gives CASSQSGETQYF.

This sequence joins TRBV4-3 and TRBJ2-5, with D tentatively TRBD1 or TRBD2 (7 bases each). Per the germline V gene, CDR1 is LGHNA and CDR2 is YSLEER. V dropped 4 bases and J dropped 9 bases, with 21 bases sitting between them. CDR3 length equals 15 residues. CDR3 bases: TGCGCCAGCAGCCGGGACAGAGTCCGAGGGGGGGCCCAGTACTTC. Its translation: CASSRDRVRGGAQYF.

This sequence joins TRBV5-6 and TRBJ2-7; a possible D gene is TRBD2 (8 bases). CDR1 SGHDT and CDR2 YYEEEE come from the germline V gene. Trimming took 1 base from V and 2 from J, leaving 13 bases between them. CDR3 length equals 15 residues. The CDR3 protein is CASSLIAGQTYEQYF. CDR3 DNA sequence: TGTGCCAGCAGCTTGATAGCGGGACAGACCTACGAGCAGTACTTC.

This sequence joins TRBV5-1 and TRBJ1-2; D gene unclear. CDR1 is SGHRS, CDR2 YFSETQ, per germline. V lost 0 bases to trimming and J lost 5 bases, with 11 bases between them. CDR3 length: 14 residues. The CDR3 DNA reads as TGCGCCAGCAGCTTGGAGGCCCAATGGTATGGCTACACCTTC. Translated, it gives CASSLEAQWYGYTF.

The chain recombines TRBV28 with TRBJ2-1, with 11 bases aligning to TRBD1. CDR1 MDHEN and CDR2 SYDVKM come from the germline V gene. The ends lost 6 bases at V and 8 bases at J; junction bases unmatched: 6. The CDR3 loop spans 14 amino acids. The DNA of the CDR3 is TGTGCCAGCAGCCCCCGGGACAGGGGGTATGAGCAGTTCTTC. Encoded protein: CASSPRDRGYEQFF.

This chain connects TRBV27 to TRBJ2-1; TRBD1 aligns across 9 bases. V lost 8 bases to trimming and J lost 8 bases; unmatched junction nucleotides: 4. Germline values: CDR1 MNHEY, CDR2 SMNVEV (reference sequence). The CDR3 contains 12 residues. As DNA, the CDR3 is TGTGCCAGCCAACAGGGGGCACATGAGCAGTTCTTC. Translating it yields CASQQGAHEQFF.

The chain employs TRBV15 and TRBJ1-1; weak D call: TRBD1 (5 bases). This CDR3 comprises 13 residues. Deletions cut 5 bases from V and 3 bases from J, with 10 bases between. Germline assignment: CDR1 LNHNV and CDR2 YYDKDF (reference sequence). The CDR3 nucleotides are TGTGCCACCAGCTGGGGGGAGGACACTGAAGCTTTCTTT. It translates to CATSWGEDTEAFF.

This clone has a single count. The chain links TRBV15 to TRBJ1-5, with no clear D. The CDR3 is 13 residues long. V lost 6 bases, J lost 3 bases, and 9 bases lay in between. Germline V gene sequence: CDR1 LNHNV, CDR2 YYDKDF (reference sequence). DNA of the CDR3: TGTGCCACCAGAGGCAGCCTCAATCAGCCCCAGCATTTT. Its protein is CATRGSLNQPQHF. The full variable domain, in which reference TRBV15 and TRBJ1-5 provide the parts outside the CDR3, is DAMVIQNPRYQVTQFGKPVTLSCSQTLNHNVMYWYQQKSSQAPKLLFHYYDKDFNNEADTPDNFQSRRPNTSFCFLDIRSPGLGDTAMYLCATRGSLNQPQHFGDGTRLSIL.

The rearrangement links TRBV11-2 to TRBJ1-4, with D possibly being TRBD1 (5 bases). CDR3 size: 15 residues. V dropped 0 bases and J dropped 7 bases, with 12 bases sitting between them. Germline values: CDR1 SGHAT, CDR2 FQNNGV. CDR3 nucleotide sequence: TGTGCCAGCAGCTTAGATGGGGGAAATCGTGAAAAACTGTTTTTT. Protein: CASSLDGGNREKLFF.

This clone showed up just once. The chain uses TRBV27 and TRBJ2-1; 11 nucleotides match TRBD1. V lost 5 bases, J lost 9 bases, and 9 bases stayed unmatched. From germline, CDR1 is MNHEY and CDR2 SMNVEV (reference sequence). The CDR3 covers 15 residues. The CDR3 region is CASSAHRTGGGEQFF. The DNA for the CDR3 is TGTGCCAGCAGTGCCCATCGGACAGGGGGCGGTGAGCAGTTCTTC.

The chain is built from TRBV6-4 and TRBJ2-3, with 7 bases matching TRBD1. The junction had 6 bases not matched to a gene; V was cut back by 6 bases and J by 3 bases. The germline CDR1 and CDR2 sequences are MRHNA and SNTAGT. The CDR3 is made up of 14 amino acids. CDR3 amino acids: CASRETGTTDTQYF. In nucleotides, the CDR3 is TGTGCCAGCAGGGAGACAGGGACAACAGATACGCAGTATTTT.

This clone rates as medium-sized (0.01 to 0.1%). The chain recombines TRBV5-4 with TRBJ1-1; D is undetermined. The germline gives CDR1 SGHNT, CDR2 YYREEE (reference sequence). The CDR3 covers 12 residues. V lost 2 bases to trimming and J lost 5 bases, with 7 bases between them. CDR3 protein: CASSLGPTEAFF. The CDR3 DNA sequence: TGTGCCAGCAGCTTAGGGCCAACTGAAGCTTTCTTT.

The V and J genes are TRBV7-8 and TRBJ2-2; no definite D call. Per the germline V gene, CDR1 is SGHVS and CDR2 is FQNEAQ. V shed 1 base and J shed 1 base, with 4 bases lying between them. CDR3 size: 14 residues. CDR3 coding DNA: TGTGCCAGCAGCTTAGTCCGGAACACCGGGGAGCTGTTTTTT. It codes for CASSLVRNTGELFF.

This clone was observed a few times. The rearrangement joins TRBV5-1 to TRBJ2-1; D is uncertain. V lost 0 bases, J lost 1 base, and 8 bases lay in between. Germline CDR1 is SGHRS and CDR2 is YFSETQ. The CDR3 sequence is 15 residues long. The CDR3 coding sequence is TGCGCCAGCAGCTTGGCCACGCTGTCCTACAATGAGCAGTTCTTC. Translation: CASSLATLSYNEQFF. The full variable domain, rest sourced from reference TRBV5-1 and TRBJ2-1, is KAGVTQTPRYLIKTRGQQVTLSCSPISGHRSVSWYQQTPGQGLQFLFEYFSETQRNKGNFPGRFSGRQFSNSRSEMNVSTLELGDSALYLCASSLATLSYNEQFFGPGTRLTVL.

The chain uses TRBV7-9 and TRBJ1-1; TRBD1 matches 11 bases. The CDR3 has 15 amino acids. Per the germline V gene, CDR1 is SEHNR and CDR2 is FQNEAQ (reference sequence). Trimming removed 5 bases from V and 6 bases from J; junction bases left unmatched: 8. The CDR3 nucleotides are TGTGCCAGCAGCGAACACCGGGACAGGGGGTCTGAAGCTTTCTTT. This translates into CASSEHRDRGSEAFF.